This T cell receptor (beta chain) was sequenced for a study of CD8 T cells in Susac syndrome (dated by TCRdb to the late 2010s). At the level of the whole study: Among the Susac syndrome patients who were sequenced, clinically active disease was present in six and clinical remission was observed in about eight. CD8+ T cell repertoire clonality was compared between about 12 healthy donors, about 14 Susac syndrome patients and fewer than 19 multiple sclerosis patients. The study used repertoire sequencing to test whether antigen drove CD8+ T cell activation and differentiation in Susac syndrome. At the time of blood withdrawal, Susac syndrome patients were either therapy-naive, taking corticosteroids (with some also receiving IVIg), or on IVIg alone.

For this clonotype: The antigen this receptor binds is unknown. Base qualities are missing; no much larger clone stands one base away.

Overall results and qualifications from the work: Clonal expansion was observed in Susac syndrome CD8+ repertoires, with the highest expansion in CD8+ TEMRA cells and greater expansion in clinically active than in remitting patients. In the total CD8+ and CD8+ TEMRA repertoires, around 17 and five Susac-specific public clones, respectively, were identified. The TCR sequencing and HLA analysis was acknowledged to have included a relatively small number of individuals.

RNA was extracted using the RNeasy kit, and roughly 0.5 to 1 ug of the RNA was reverse transcribed with random hexamers. The immunoSEQ multiplex PCR assay, covering 54 Vbeta and 13 Jbeta segments, was used to amplify TCR beta CDR3 regions. Bias from PCR amplification was corrected by using a synthetic template baseline for primer optimization and for computational correction. On the authors' methods: Only productive sequences were kept, with reads annotated to V, D and J genes according to IMGT and analyzed in immunoSEQ Analyzer. Clonality was computed as one minus Shannon entropy normalized by log2 of the number of productive unique sequences. Public and private clones were assessed among the 100 most prevalent clones of each patient and control. Clones were defined as Susac-specific if absent from the healthy and MS cohorts, from under 1,200 published viral clones and from other ImmuneACCESS disease sequences. TCRdb took the public reads, trimmed them with fastp at Q25, ran MiXCR for clone calling and kept in-frame beta chains. Duplicate CDR3 protein sequences are folded into a single record with the most common DNA and genes. TCRdb, not the original authors, processed these V and J calls. This sample comprises about 130,000 distinct CDR3 sequences, around 95% of them detected only once. The ten largest clonotypes hold around 0.2% of the sample.

High-throughput TCR beta sequencing profiled peripheral blood CD8+ and CD4+ T cells from healthy donors, Susac syndrome patients and multiple sclerosis patients. The Susac syndrome patients fulfilled recently defined diagnostic criteria for either definite or probable disease. Bulk CD8+ and CD4+ T cells were purified magnetically by negative isolation, whereas CD8+ TEMRA cells were enriched by FACS. Blood was collected in EDTA tubes and processed within 24 hours, with PBMCs isolated through density gradient centrifugation. PBMCs intended for TCR sequencing were frozen in liquid nitrogen and were later thawed in a 37 degrees C water bath. Purity of sorted or isolated CD4+, CD8+ and CD8+ TEMRA cells was at least 90%. This receptor was taken from a human donor with Susac syndrome. The sequenced material came from CD8+ T cells from PBMCs.

The DNA reads TGTGCTAGTGGTTTGGTTGTCGATCTGAGGTACCAAGAGACCCAGTACTTC. Its protein product is CASGLVVDLRYQETQYF. The V gene is TRBV12-5 and the J gene is TRBJ2-5, with the D gene call left open. The junction shows trimming of 0 bases on V and 0 bases on J, plus 14 bases between the germline ends. CDR1 LGHNT and CDR2 FRNRAP were looked up in the germline V gene. The CDR3 numbers 17 residues from cysteine through phenylalanine. The retained sequence is limited to the CDR3, 51 bases, with the frame set at the first base.